Listed below are T cell receptor beta chains from one sample, sequenced in a study of cytomegalovirus exposure and HLA in healthy donors. Profiled with immunoSEQ multiplex PCR; TCRdb holds only in-frame clones, not every one. This table has around 150,000 clones, approximately 77% appearing once. The sample consisted of PBMCs. The receptor set was obtained from a man aged 50 to 59 in good health and CMV-seropositive. The CDR3 runs from the conserved cysteine through the conserved F or W.

v_call	cdr3_length	j_call	cdr3_aa
TRBV4-3	15	TRBJ1-2	CASSHRQEWLGGYTF
TRBV5-1	12	TRBJ1-2	CASSEPPNGYTF
TRBV28	14	TRBJ2-7	CASSSPGLATQGYF
TRBV14	14	TRBJ2-1	CASSQVGGRNEQFF
TRBV10-2	15	TRBJ2-1	CASSEVRGGSREQFF
TRBV4-3	16	TRBJ1-2	CASSQNRDRAVYGYTF
TRBV6-5	15	TRBJ1-4	CASSYGDRLNEKLFF
TRBV27	14	TRBJ1-2	CASSYRPANYGYTF
TRBV19	13	TRBJ1-6	CASSIDSRTPLHF
TRBV5-4	13	TRBJ2-1	CASSPDPGTSLFF
TRBV4-2	15	TRBJ1-1	CASSQPHQGNTEAFF
TRBV18	13	TRBJ1-1	CASSYQMNTEAFF
TRBV27	15	TRBJ1-2	CASSLSGTAHYGYTF
TRBV18	14	TRBJ2-2	CASSPTGNTGELFF
TRBV5-1	16	TRBJ2-7	CASSLESGGGYYEQYF
TRBV6-5	13	TRBJ1-2	CASSYSTGDGYTF
TRBV9	16	TRBJ2-2	CASSVATGGRTGELFF
TRBV2	14	TRBJ1-6	CACKRADLNSPLHF
TRBV5-1	14	TRBJ1-4	CASSLGPGSEKLFF
TRBV7-2	14	TRBJ1-5	CASSLVGGNQPQHF
TRBV7-3	16	TRBJ2-7	CASSLGLAGASYEQYF
TRBV15	15	TRBJ1-3	CATSRDRVSGNTIYF
TRBV7-9	13	TRBJ1-2	CAAGDRGPDGYTF